A selection of T cell receptor beta chains follows, all from one sample in a study of blood T cell repertoires in COVID-19. The repertoire was sequenced with immunoSEQ multiplex PCR; TCRdb's copy has only in-frame clones and lacks some. The table has about 400,000 clones, roughly 86% seen once. Material: PBMCs or T cells enriched from blood (not recorded which). All receptors come from a middle-aged woman with acute COVID-19. Both conserved end residues are part of each CDR3. A D gene is named only where the DNA matches it firmly. A clone size is listed for some rows: how often the clone was seen (once, few, many), or a class if it is expanded.

TRBD1,NA,TRBJ2-5,TRBV9,CASSGKDRGVETQYF,TGTGCCAGCAGCGGAAAGGACAGGGGTGTGGAGACCCAGTACTTC
TRBD2,NA,TRBJ2-3,TRBV9,CASSVDAGGSPDTQYF,TGTGCCAGCAGCGTAGATGCGGGGGGATCCCCAGATACGCAGTATTTT
NA,NA,TRBJ2-3,TRBV4-1,CASSQEPGQISTDTQYF,TGCGCCAGCAGCCAAGAACCGGGACAAATTAGCACAGATACGCAGTATTTT
NA,few,TRBJ2-1,TRBV5-1,CASSLGRVFYNEQFF,TGCGCCAGCAGCTTGGGCAGGGTGTTCTACAATGAGCAGTTCTTC
TRBD2,once,TRBJ2-3,TRBV3-1/TRBV3-2,CASSQVTPIAGGTDTQYF,TGTGCCAGCAGCCAAGTAACCCCTATAGCGGGGGGCACAGATACGCAGTATTTT
TRBD2,NA,TRBJ2-5,TRBV9,CASSVAPAGGWETQYF,TGTGCCAGCAGCGTAGCCCCAGCGGGGGGCTGGGAGACCCAGTACTTC
NA,NA,TRBJ1-5,TRBV27,CASSLSVVGQPQHF,TGTGCCAGCAGTTTATCAGTAGTTGGTCAGCCCCAGCATTTT
TRBD1,NA,TRBJ1-5,TRBV19,CASSIQGDQPQHF,TGTGCCAGTAGTATACAGGGGGATCAGCCCCAGCATTTT
TRBD1,NA,TRBJ1-1,TRBV2,CASSQPGQANTEAFF,TGTGCCAGCAGTCAACCGGGACAGGCGAACACTGAAGCTTTCTTT
NA,NA,TRBJ1-5,TRBV6-1,CASSDRVNNQPQHF,TGTGCCAGCAGTGACAGGGTAAACAATCAGCCCCAGCATTTT
NA,NA,TRBJ1-4,TRBV19,CASSQQALGEKLFF,TGTGCCAGTAGTCAACAGGCCCTTGGTGAAAAACTGTTTTTT
TRBD1,NA,TRBJ2-5,TRBV18,CASSPSRDRRQETQYF,TGTGCCAGCTCACCATCAAGGGACAGGCGTCAAGAGACCCAGTACTTC
NA,NA,TRBJ2-7,TRBV2,CASSEVEASYEQYF,TGTGCCAGCAGTGAAGTGGAGGCCTCCTACGAGCAGTACTTC
NA,NA,TRBJ1-2,TRBV19,CASSSQNYGYTF,TGTGCCAGTAGTTCCCAGAACTATGGCTACACCTTC
TRBD1,NA,TRBJ1-2,TRBV19,CASSQLTGGADGYTF,TGTGCCAGTAGCCAACTGACAGGGGGCGCAGATGGCTACACCTTC
TRBD1,NA,TRBJ1-2,TRBV30,CAWSTGQDGYTF,TGTGCCTGGAGTACCGGACAGGACGGCTACACCTTC
NA,NA,TRBJ2-7,TRBV3-1/TRBV3-2,CASSQATAGGGEQYF,TGTGCCAGCAGCCAAGCCACAGCGGGTGGCGGCGAGCAGTACTTC
NA,NA,TRBJ1-6,TRBV20-1,CSASAGYNSPLHF,TGCAGTGCTAGTGCAGGGTATAATTCACCCCTCCACTTT
NA,NA,TRBJ1-2,TRBV21-1,CASSKGFTGPLYPYGYTF,TGTGCCAGCAGCAAAGGATTCACAGGTCCTCTATACCCCTATGGCTACACCTTC
TRBD1,few,TRBJ1-3,TRBV19,CASKVSGGRNTIYF,TGTGCCAGTAAGGTTTCAGGGGGAAGAAACACCATATATTTT
NA,NA,TRBJ2-6,TRBV18,CASPRGGSEANVLTF,TGTGCCAGCCCACGAGGAGGGTCAGAGGCCAACGTCCTGACTTTC
TRBD1,NA,TRBJ1-1,TRBV14,CASSQRTGIAEAFF,TGTGCCAGCAGCCAGAGGACAGGGATCGCTGAAGCTTTCTTT
NA,NA,TRBJ1-5,TRBV7-9,CASSLTGGDQPQHF,TGTGCCAGCAGCTTAACTGGGGGCGATCAGCCCCAGCATTTT
NA,NA,TRBJ1-2,TRBV30,CAWSQGKYGYTF,TGTGCCTGGAGTCAGGGGAAGTATGGCTACACCTTC
TRBD2,NA,TRBJ2-3,TRBV4-1,CASSQVGGGAADTQYF,TGCGCCAGCAGCCAAGTGGGCGGGGGGGCCGCAGATACGCAGTATTTT
NA,NA,TRBJ2-3,TRBV24-1,CATAGTTDTQYF,TGTGCCACCGCGGGGACCACAGATACGCAGTATTTT